The rows below give T cell receptor beta chains drawn from one sample of a study of blood T cell repertoires in COVID-19. Only in-frame clones appear in the TCRdb table, and some are missing; sequencing was by immunoSEQ multiplex PCR. This table holds around 270,000 clones, approximately 88% found once. The sequencing sample was made of PBMCs or T cells enriched from blood (not recorded which). Receptors were obtained from a woman aged 35 to 49 who had been exposed to COVID-19. Each CDR3 is given with its conserved first and last residue. Fields, in order: clone size, D gene, J gene, V gene, CDR3 protein, CDR3 DNA. The D gene is left open where the match is weak. Rows give clone size only sometimes, using once, few, many, or a class for an expanded clone.

abundance: .; d_gene: .; j_gene: TRBJ1-2; v_gene: TRBV7-3; CDR3aa: CASHPTGRGYGYTF; CDR3nt: TGTGCCAGCCACCCCACCGGAAGGGGCTATGGCTACACCTTC
abundance: .; d_gene: TRBD1; j_gene: TRBJ2-5; v_gene: TRBV2; CDR3aa: CASSVRTGEETQYF; CDR3nt: TGTGCCAGCAGCGTTAGGACAGGGGAAGAGACCCAGTACTTC
abundance: once; d_gene: .; j_gene: TRBJ2-1; v_gene: TRBV25-1; CDR3aa: CASSDPGVARYNEQFF; CDR3nt: TGTGCCAGCAGTGACCCCGGCGTAGCGCGCTACAATGAGCAGTTCTTC
abundance: .; d_gene: TRBD1; j_gene: TRBJ2-5; v_gene: TRBV7-7; CDR3aa: CASSFGQGAGETQYF; CDR3nt: TGTGCCAGCAGCTTCGGACAGGGGGCAGGAGAGACCCAGTACTTC
abundance: .; d_gene: .; j_gene: TRBJ1-2; v_gene: TRBV5-6; CDR3aa: CASSSPTKPNYGYTF; CDR3nt: TGTGCCAGCAGCTCCCCGACAAAGCCAAACTATGGCTACACCTTC
abundance: .; d_gene: .; j_gene: TRBJ2-1; v_gene: TRBV12-3/TRBV12-4; CDR3aa: CASSFGSYNEQFF; CDR3nt: TGTGCCAGCAGTTTCGGCTCCTACAATGAGCAGTTCTTC
abundance: once; d_gene: .; j_gene: TRBJ1-2; v_gene: TRBV14; CDR3aa: CASSQDIRGSNYGYTF; CDR3nt: TGTGCCAGCAGCCAAGATATAAGGGGCAGTAACTATGGCTACACCTTC
abundance: .; d_gene: .; j_gene: TRBJ1-1; v_gene: TRBV7-8; CDR3aa: CASSFEMNTEAFF; CDR3nt: TGTGCCAGCAGCTTTGAGATGAACACTGAAGCTTTCTTT
abundance: .; d_gene: TRBD2; j_gene: TRBJ2-1; v_gene: TRBV7-9; CDR3aa: CASSFGLAGGDYNEQFF; CDR3nt: TGTGCCAGCAGCTTTGGATTAGCGGGGGGCGACTACAATGAGCAGTTCTTC
abundance: .; d_gene: .; j_gene: TRBJ1-6; v_gene: TRBV27; CDR3aa: CASSLGRSLTYNSPLHF; CDR3nt: TGTGCCAGCAGTTTGGGGCGGTCTTTGACCTATAATTCACCCCTCCACTTT
abundance: once; d_gene: .; j_gene: TRBJ1-1; v_gene: TRBV27; CDR3aa: CASSLGPNMNTEAFF; CDR3nt: TGTGCCAGCAGTTTAGGGCCAAATATGAACACTGAAGCTTTCTTT
abundance: .; d_gene: TRBD2; j_gene: TRBJ2-3; v_gene: TRBV9; CDR3aa: CASSSGGRASTDTQYF; CDR3nt: TGTGCCAGCAGCTCCGGCGGGAGGGCTAGCACAGATACGCAGTATTTT
abundance: .; d_gene: .; j_gene: TRBJ2-2; v_gene: TRBV7-3; CDR3aa: CASSLRVPNTGELFF; CDR3nt: TGTGCCAGCAGCTTACGGGTCCCGAACACCGGGGAGCTGTTTTTT
abundance: .; d_gene: .; j_gene: TRBJ1-4; v_gene: TRBV2; CDR3aa: CASSPAGRANEKLFF; CDR3nt: TGTGCCAGCAGTCCTGCGGGGAGGGCTAATGAAAAACTGTTTTTT
abundance: once; d_gene: .; j_gene: TRBJ1-1; v_gene: TRBV18; CDR3aa: CASSRGGNTEAFF; CDR3nt: TGTGCCAGCTCACGAGGAGGGAACACTGAAGCTTTCTTT
abundance: .; d_gene: TRBD2; j_gene: TRBJ2-1; v_gene: TRBV11-2; CDR3aa: CASSLDPRPSGVTNEQFF; CDR3nt: TGTGCCAGCAGCTTAGATCCTCGACCTAGCGGGGTGACGAATGAGCAGTTCTTC
abundance: .; d_gene: .; j_gene: TRBJ2-7; v_gene: TRBV4-1; CDR3aa: CASSQARSYEQYF; CDR3nt: TGCGCCAGCAGCCAAGCCCGCTCCTACGAGCAGTACTTC
abundance: .; d_gene: .; j_gene: TRBJ1-2; v_gene: TRBV30; CDR3aa: CAWSVRSNSNYGYTF; CDR3nt: TGTGCCTGGAGTGTCCGGTCGAACAGTAACTATGGCTACACCTTC
abundance: .; d_gene: TRBD2; j_gene: TRBJ2-7; v_gene: TRBV4-1; CDR3aa: CASSQLAGATYEQYF; CDR3nt: TGCGCCAGCAGCCAACTAGCGGGGGCAACCTACGAGCAGTACTTC
abundance: .; d_gene: TRBD2; j_gene: TRBJ2-3; v_gene: TRBV18; CDR3aa: CASSPPGLAGGDTQYF; CDR3nt: TGTGCCAGCTCGCCTCCGGGACTAGCGGGAGGAGATACGCAGTATTTT
abundance: .; d_gene: TRBD1; j_gene: TRBJ1-2; v_gene: TRBV6-5; CDR3aa: CASSYTTGGNYGYTF; CDR3nt: TGTGCCAGCAGTTACACGACAGGGGGAAATTATGGCTACACCTTC
abundance: .; d_gene: TRBD1; j_gene: TRBJ2-5; v_gene: TRBV6-6; CDR3aa: CASLSGTGWETQYF; CDR3nt: TGTGCCAGCCTCTCGGGGACAGGGTGGGAGACCCAGTACTTC
abundance: .; d_gene: .; j_gene: TRBJ1-1; v_gene: TRBV28; CDR3aa: CASTTTGVIVKTEAFF; CDR3nt: TGTGCCAGCACCACGACAGGAGTGATCGTTAAGACTGAAGCTTTCTTT
abundance: .; d_gene: .; j_gene: TRBJ1-6; v_gene: TRBV4-3; CDR3aa: CASREGVSGNSPLHF; CDR3nt: TGCGCCAGCAGGGAGGGCGTTTCAGGGAATTCACCCCTCCACTTT
abundance: .; d_gene: TRBD2; j_gene: TRBJ2-1; v_gene: TRBV5-1; CDR3aa: CASRPLALAGGPGEQFF; CDR3nt: TGCGCCAGCAGGCCCCTTGCTCTAGCGGGGGGACCGGGTGAGCAGTTCTTC
abundance: .; d_gene: .; j_gene: TRBJ2-3; v_gene: TRBV7-2; CDR3aa: CASSLEVGEADTQYF; CDR3nt: TGTGCCAGCAGCTTAGAGGTGGGAGAGGCAGATACGCAGTATTTT
abundance: .; d_gene: .; j_gene: TRBJ1-1; v_gene: TRBV9; CDR3aa: CASSVLLNTEAFF; CDR3nt: TGTGCCAGCAGCGTACTGTTAAACACTGAAGCTTTCTTT
abundance: .; d_gene: TRBD1; j_gene: TRBJ1-2; v_gene: TRBV30; CDR3aa: CALTGGSYGYTF; CDR3nt: TGTGCCTTAACAGGGGGCTCATATGGCTACACCTTC
abundance: .; d_gene: TRBD1; j_gene: TRBJ1-5; v_gene: TRBV4-1; CDR3aa: CASSQDRTGSQPQHF; CDR3nt: TGCGCCAGCAGCCAAGATCGGACAGGGAGTCAGCCCCAGCATTTT
abundance: once; d_gene: .; j_gene: TRBJ2-5; v_gene: TRBV6-4; CDR3aa: CASSDSRGRETQYF; CDR3nt: TGTGCCAGCAGTGACTCGCGGGGTCGAGAGACCCAGTACTTC
abundance: once; d_gene: TRBD1; j_gene: TRBJ2-1; v_gene: TRBV7-2; CDR3aa: CASSLADRGSFF; CDR3nt: TGTGCCAGCAGCTTAGCTGACAGGGGAAGCTTCTTC
abundance: .; d_gene: TRBD2; j_gene: TRBJ2-4; v_gene: TRBV6-1; CDR3aa: CASSARLAGELTAKNIQYF; CDR3nt: TGTGCCAGCAGTGCCCGACTAGCGGGAGAACTCACAGCCAAAAACATTCAGTACTTC
abundance: once; d_gene: TRBD1; j_gene: TRBJ1-1; v_gene: TRBV29-1; CDR3aa: CSVAGGAGDTEAFF; CDR3nt: TGCAGCGTTGCAGGGGGCGCCGGGGACACTGAAGCTTTCTTT
abundance: .; d_gene: .; j_gene: TRBJ2-7; v_gene: TRBV4-3; CDR3aa: CASSPGGGEQYF; CDR3nt: TGCGCCAGCAGCCCGGGGGGCGGCGAGCAGTACTTC
abundance: .; d_gene: TRBD1; j_gene: TRBJ1-4; v_gene: TRBV4-3; CDR3aa: CASSQGQGAEKLFF; CDR3nt: TGCGCCAGCAGCCAAGGACAGGGGGCTGAAAAACTGTTTTTT
abundance: once; d_gene: .; j_gene: TRBJ1-6; v_gene: TRBV19; CDR3aa: CASSRGGFNSPLHF; CDR3nt: TGTGCCAGTAGCCGGGGGGGGTTTAATTCACCCCTCCACTTT
abundance: .; d_gene: .; j_gene: TRBJ1-2; v_gene: TRBV30; CDR3aa: CAWSPGGYGYTF; CDR3nt: TGTGCCTGGAGCCCCGGGGGCTATGGCTACACCTTC
abundance: .; d_gene: TRBD1; j_gene: TRBJ1-2; v_gene: TRBV5-1; CDR3aa: CASSTSSGTAPANYGYTF; CDR3nt: TGTGCCAGCAGCACTTCCTCCGGGACAGCGCCAGCTAACTATGGCTACACCTTC
abundance: .; d_gene: TRBD2; j_gene: TRBJ2-1; v_gene: TRBV4-3; CDR3aa: CASSQEMAGVYNEQFF; CDR3nt: TGCGCCAGCAGCCAAGAAATGGCGGGGGTGTACAATGAGCAGTTCTTC
abundance: .; d_gene: .; j_gene: TRBJ2-5; v_gene: TRBV6-5; CDR3aa: CASSPGIGETQYF; CDR3nt: TGTGCCAGCAGCCCAGGGATTGGGGAGACCCAGTACTTC
abundance: .; d_gene: .; j_gene: TRBJ2-7; v_gene: TRBV12-3/TRBV12-4; CDR3aa: CASSRSSTYEQYF; CDR3nt: TGTGCCAGCAGTCGGTCCTCTACCTACGAGCAGTACTTC
abundance: .; d_gene: .; j_gene: TRBJ1-4; v_gene: TRBV30; CDR3aa: CAWSVLAGFNEKLFF; CDR3nt: TGTGCCTGGAGTGTACTGGCAGGGTTTAATGAAAAACTGTTTTTT
abundance: .; d_gene: .; j_gene: TRBJ1-6; v_gene: TRBV5-1; CDR3aa: CASSLDGGDAGSPLHF; CDR3nt: TGCGCCAGCAGCTTGGATGGAGGGGATGCCGGTTCACCCCTCCACTTT
abundance: .; d_gene: .; j_gene: TRBJ1-2; v_gene: TRBV27; CDR3aa: CASSPGVGYTF; CDR3nt: TGTGCCAGCAGCCCCGGGGTTGGCTACACCTTC
abundance: .; d_gene: .; j_gene: TRBJ2-3; v_gene: TRBV20-1; CDR3aa: CSASGSFSTDTQYF; CDR3nt: TGCAGTGCTAGTGGTAGCTTCAGCACAGATACGCAGTATTTT
abundance: .; d_gene: TRBD1; j_gene: TRBJ1-3; v_gene: TRBV2; CDR3aa: CASGQGVSGNTIYF; CDR3nt: TGTGCCAGCGGACAGGGGGTCTCTGGAAACACCATATATTTT
abundance: .; d_gene: TRBD2; j_gene: TRBJ2-1; v_gene: TRBV19; CDR3aa: CASSIGASGSYEQFF; CDR3nt: TGTGCCAGTAGTATAGGGGCTAGCGGGAGCTATGAGCAGTTCTTC
abundance: .; d_gene: .; j_gene: TRBJ2-2; v_gene: TRBV27; CDR3aa: CASRGTNLNTGELFF; CDR3nt: TGTGCCAGCAGAGGGACAAACTTGAACACCGGGGAGCTGTTTTTT
abundance: .; d_gene: .; j_gene: TRBJ1-2; v_gene: TRBV7-9; CDR3aa: CASSMERAGSYGYTF; CDR3nt: TGTGCCAGCAGCATGGAAAGGGCGGGATCTTATGGCTACACCTTC
abundance: .; d_gene: TRBD2; j_gene: TRBJ2-3; v_gene: TRBV24-1; CDR3aa: CATSDPSPSGRTDTQYF; CDR3nt: TGTGCCACCAGTGATCCCTCACCTAGCGGGAGAACAGATACGCAGTATTTT
abundance: .; d_gene: TRBD1; j_gene: TRBJ2-7; v_gene: TRBV7-2; CDR3aa: CASSLTGGRREQYF; CDR3nt: TGTGCCAGCAGCTTAACAGGGGGGAGGAGGGAGCAGTACTTC
abundance: .; d_gene: TRBD1; j_gene: TRBJ1-5; v_gene: TRBV2; CDR3aa: CASSGDRAQPQHF; CDR3nt: TGTGCCAGCAGTGGGGACAGGGCTCAGCCCCAGCATTTT
abundance: .; d_gene: TRBD2; j_gene: TRBJ2-2; v_gene: TRBV7-2; CDR3aa: CASSLSSGRAEGGELFF; CDR3nt: TGTGCCAGCAGCTTGTCGAGCGGGAGGGCCGAGGGCGGGGAGCTGTTTTTT
abundance: .; d_gene: .; j_gene: TRBJ2-3; v_gene: TRBV4-1; CDR3aa: CASSQAGRAGDTQYF; CDR3nt: TGCGCCAGCAGCCAAGCGGGCAGGGCCGGCGATACGCAGTATTTT
abundance: .; d_gene: .; j_gene: TRBJ2-1; v_gene: TRBV27; CDR3aa: CASSEADVPWSEQFF; CDR3nt: TGTGCCAGCAGTGAGGCTGACGTACCGTGGAGTGAGCAGTTCTTC
abundance: .; d_gene: .; j_gene: TRBJ1-2; v_gene: TRBV4-1; CDR3aa: CASTPRDSLADGYTF; CDR3nt: TGCGCCAGCACCCCCCGCGACAGTTTGGCCGATGGCTACACCTTC
abundance: .; d_gene: .; j_gene: TRBJ1-4; v_gene: TRBV5-4; CDR3aa: CASSSYATNEKLFF; CDR3nt: TGTGCCAGCAGCTCGTATGCAACTAATGAAAAACTGTTTTTT
abundance: .; d_gene: .; j_gene: TRBJ1-4; v_gene: TRBV7-6; CDR3aa: CASSLDREVNEKLFF; CDR3nt: TGTGCCAGCAGCTTAGATAGAGAAGTAAATGAAAAACTGTTTTTT
abundance: .; d_gene: .; j_gene: TRBJ1-2; v_gene: TRBV7-9; CDR3aa: CASSLMTGVYGYTF; CDR3nt: TGTGCCAGCAGCTTAATGACAGGTGTATATGGCTACACCTTC
abundance: .; d_gene: .; j_gene: TRBJ2-2; v_gene: TRBV30; CDR3aa: CAWSFAGTGGELFF; CDR3nt: TGTGCCTGGAGTTTTGCAGGGACTGGCGGGGAGCTGTTTTTT